Each of the 9 T cell receptor beta chains below was sequenced from the same sample in a study of CD8 T cells in ankylosing spondylitis. Whole-study results and caveats: Apparently characteristic of ankylosing spondylitis blood was a TCR beta motif (roughly eight highly homologous variants).

Using its own MiXCR run on the 5' RACE reads, TCRdb lists one record per CDR3 protein. The table has about 210,000 distinct CDR3 sequences, 6% to 8.5% seen once; the top ten hold 14%. Their antigens remain unidentified. Material for sequencing was blood, either unsorted or a sorted T cell fraction (not recorded which). These receptors were collected from a male donor with ankylosing spondylitis.

Many counts were recorded for this clonotype. V is TRBV29-1 and J is TRBJ2-1, with D possibly matching TRBD1 (6 bases). Deletions cut 6 bases from V and 4 bases from J, with 10 bases between. Germline V gives CDR1 SQVTM, CDR2 ANQGSEA. The CDR3 has 12 residues. CDR3 sequence reads: CSVAGAYNEQFF. CDR3 nucleotide sequence: TGCAGCGTGGCAGGGGCTTACAATGAGCAGTTCTTC.

This chain links TRBV7-9 with TRBJ2-1; D may be TRBD1 or TRBD2 (5 bases each). The CDR3 spans 14 residues. Deletions cut 5 bases from V and 6 bases from J, with 14 bases between. Per germline, CDR1 SEHNR and CDR2 FQNEAQ (reference sequence). CDR3 region: CASSGALGRNEQFF. For the CDR3, the DNA is TGTGCCAGCAGCGGGGCACTAGGACGCAATGAGCAGTTCTTC. Combining the CDR3 with reference TRBV7-9 and TRBJ2-1 gives the whole variable domain DTGVSQNPRHKITKRGQNVTFRCDPISEHNRLYWYRQTLGQGPEFLTYFQNEAQLEKSRLLSDRFSAERPKGSFSTLEIQRTEQGDSAMYLCASSGALGRNEQFFGPGTRLTVL.

This clonotype was seen only a few times. The rearrangement uses TRBV24-1 and TRBJ2-3, with D hard to call. CDR1 is KGHDR and CDR2 is SFDVKD in the germline V gene. V lost 5 bases and J 1 base, leaving 3 bases between the germline ends. This CDR3 is 12 amino acids long. The CDR3 region is CATSGGTDTQYF. CDR3 coding DNA: TGTGCCACCAGTGGTGGCACAGATACGCAGTATTTT.

This clonotype was recorded at least ten times. This rearrangement joins TRBV11-2 to TRBJ1-5, with 9 nucleotides matching TRBD1. After removal of 5 bases from V and 1 base from J, the junction contained 12 bases not matched to a gene. The CDR3 extends over 18 amino acids. Germline CDR1 is SGHAT and CDR2 is FQNNGV. The DNA for the CDR3 is TGTGCCAGCAGCAACCGGGACAGGGTCCTGGGGAGCAATCAGCCCCAGCATTTT. Translation: CASSNRDRVLGSNQPQHF.

The chain joins TRBV6-2 or TRBV6-3 to TRBJ1-5, with D unclear. Looked up from germline, CDR1 is MNHEY and CDR2 is SVGEGT. The CDR3 runs to 14 residues. The V gene lost 4 bases and the J gene lost 4 bases, with 11 bases spanning the gap. CDR3 amino acids: CASSFHSTNQPQHF. CDR3 nucleotide sequence: TGTGCCAGCAGTTTCCACAGTACTAATCAGCCCCAGCATTTT.

This clonotype was seen repeatedly, ten times or more. The J gene is TRBJ2-3, the V gene TRBV6-6; D is unclear. Trimming pared 2 bases from V and 1 base from J, leaving 4 bases between. The V gene's germline CDR1 is MNHNY and CDR2 SVGAGI (reference sequence). The CDR3 is 13 residues long. CDR3 region: CASSYVGTDTQYF. The DNA of the CDR3 is TGTGCCAGCAGTTACGTCGGCACAGATACGCAGTATTTT.

In its sample, this clonotype was seen many times. J is TRBJ2-1 and V is TRBV27, with 8 bases lining up with TRBD2. J was trimmed by 6 bases and V by 7 bases; bases with no gene match: 8. The CDR3 runs to 14 residues. The germline V gene encodes CDR1 MNHEY and CDR2 SMNVEV (reference sequence). The CDR3 reads CASKHVGRANEQFF. CDR3 sequence (DNA): TGTGCCAGCAAGCACGTCGGGAGGGCCAATGAGCAGTTCTTC.

This clonotype was recorded at least ten times. The rearrangement joins TRBV20-1 to TRBJ2-3; 9 nucleotides match TRBD2. The ends lost 2 bases at V and 5 bases at J; junction bases unmatched: 5. The CDR3 consists of 14 residues. Germline-derived CDR1 and CDR2 are DFQATT and SNEGSKA (reference sequence). The CDR3 nucleotides are TGCAGTGCTAGACTAGCGGGGTGGGTAGATACGCAGTATTTT. Translation: CSARLAGWVDTQYF.

The rearrangement uses TRBV20-1 and TRBJ2-7; D is undetermined. The V gene's germline CDR1 is DFQATT and CDR2 SNEGSKA (reference sequence). V was pared by 1 base and J by 3 bases, with 13 bases between. There are 14 residues in the CDR3. The CDR3 reads CSARGRHRRYEQYF. CDR3 in DNA: TGCAGTGCTAGAGGCAGACACCGTCGCTACGAGCAGTACTTC.